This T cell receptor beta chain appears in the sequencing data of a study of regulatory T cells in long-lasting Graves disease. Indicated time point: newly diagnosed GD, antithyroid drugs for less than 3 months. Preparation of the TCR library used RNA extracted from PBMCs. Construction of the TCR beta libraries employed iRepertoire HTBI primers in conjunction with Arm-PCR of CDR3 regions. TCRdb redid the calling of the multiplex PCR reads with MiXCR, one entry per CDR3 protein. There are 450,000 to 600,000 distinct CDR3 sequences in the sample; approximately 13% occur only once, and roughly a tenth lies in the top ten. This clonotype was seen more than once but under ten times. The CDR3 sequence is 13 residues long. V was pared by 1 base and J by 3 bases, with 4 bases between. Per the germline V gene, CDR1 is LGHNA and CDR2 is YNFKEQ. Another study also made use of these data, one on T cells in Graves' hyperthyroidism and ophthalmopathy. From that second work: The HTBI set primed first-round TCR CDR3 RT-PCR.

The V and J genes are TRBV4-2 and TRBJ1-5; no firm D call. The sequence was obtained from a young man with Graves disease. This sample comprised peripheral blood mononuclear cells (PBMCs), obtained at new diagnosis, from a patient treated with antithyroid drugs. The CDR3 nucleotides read TGTGCCAGCAGCCAAGGGATCAATCAGCCCCAGCATTTT. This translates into CASSQGINQPQHF.